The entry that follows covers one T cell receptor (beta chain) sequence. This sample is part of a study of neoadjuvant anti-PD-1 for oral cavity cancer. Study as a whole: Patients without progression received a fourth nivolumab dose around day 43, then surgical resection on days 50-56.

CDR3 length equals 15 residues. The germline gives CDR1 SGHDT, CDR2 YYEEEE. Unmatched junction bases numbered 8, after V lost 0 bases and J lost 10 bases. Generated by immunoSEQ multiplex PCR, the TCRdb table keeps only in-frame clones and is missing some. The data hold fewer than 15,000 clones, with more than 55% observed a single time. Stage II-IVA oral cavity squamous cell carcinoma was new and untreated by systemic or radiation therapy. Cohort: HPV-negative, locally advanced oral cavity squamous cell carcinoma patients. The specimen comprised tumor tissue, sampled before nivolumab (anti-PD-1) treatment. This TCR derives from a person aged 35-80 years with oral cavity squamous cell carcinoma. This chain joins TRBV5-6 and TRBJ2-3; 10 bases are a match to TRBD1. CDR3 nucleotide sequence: TGTGCCAGCAGCTTGGGAGGGACAGGGGTCTCGGCGCAGTATTTT. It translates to CASSLGGTGVSAQYF.